The 22 T cell receptor beta chains listed next were all sequenced from one sample in a study of shared clonotypes between healthy human individuals. Profiled with immunoSEQ multiplex PCR; TCRdb holds only in-frame clones, not every one. The sample holds under 1,100,000 clones, around 78% seen once. Sequencing input: memory CD4+ T cells from PBMCs. Subset of the sample: CD45RA-negative fraction. The source is a young man in good health. Some clones in this sample may be carry-over from other donors' samples.

Of note for this clone: This may be a read error, as it is one base from a much larger clone. V is TRBV19 and J is TRBJ1-5, with D maybe TRBD1 (5 bases). The V and J ends lost 0 bases and 5 bases respectively, with 11 bases between them. The CDR3 has 15 amino acids. Germline V gene data show CDR1 as LNHDA and CDR2 as SQIVND (reference sequence). The CDR3 spells CASSIDWGFDQPQHF. DNA of the CDR3: TGTGCCAGTAGTATAGATTGGGGCTTCGATCAGCCCCAGCATTTT.

CDR3 residues: CAISESEGAYRPQHF. The CDR3 nucleotides are TGTGCCATCAGTGAGTCGGAGGGAGCTTATCGGCCCCAGCATTTT. The chain combines TRBV10-3 with TRBJ1-5; D is undetermined. V lost 0 bases and J lost 9, with 15 bases in between. CDR3 size: 15 residues. The V gene's germline CDR1 is ENHRY and CDR2 SYGVKD.

V gene TRBV29-1 combines with J gene TRBJ2-2; 10 nucleotides align to TRBD1. The CDR3 loop spans 14 amino acids. Germline CDR1 and CDR2: SQVTM and ANQGSEA. V lost 5 bases to trimming and J lost 3 bases; unmatched junction nucleotides: 3. The CDR3 nucleotides read TGCAGCGTTCGGGACAGGGGAGACACCGGGGAGCTGTTTTTT. Translation gives CSVRDRGDTGELFF.

This clone showed up many times. The sample has other DNA sequences that encode this CDR3 too. V is TRBV30 and J is TRBJ1-5, with D unclear. The length of the CDR3 is 12 residues. Looked up from germline, CDR1 is GTSNPN and CDR2 is SVGIG (reference sequence). V was shortened by 1 base and J by 6 bases, with 7 bases between the two germline ends. This CDR3 is CAWSGSGQPQHF. The CDR3 DNA is TGTGCCTGGAGTGGCTCGGGTCAGCCCCAGCATTTT.

This clone was counted a single time. V usage is TRBV6-1 and J usage is TRBJ1-1; unclear D gene. The CDR3 consists of 11 residues. Germline lookup yields CDR1 MNHNS and CDR2 SASEGT. The V and J ends lost 7 bases and 3 bases respectively, with 6 bases between them. The CDR3 nucleotides read TGTGCCAGCAATTTGTACACTGAAGCTTTCTTT. Protein: CASNLYTEAFF.

This sequence joins TRBV28 and TRBJ1-4; no clear D gene. CDR3 length equals 17 residues. Germline V gene data show CDR1 as MDHEN and CDR2 as SYDVKM. The ends were cut back, 6 bases at V and 0 bases at J, with 17 bases in the middle. This CDR3 reads CASSTMGRGATNEKLFF. DNA for the CDR3: TGTGCCAGCAGCACGATGGGCCGGGGTGCAACTAATGAAAAACTGTTTTTT.

In regard to this clone: It is likely a read error: a sequence one base away is far more abundant. This sample also contains other DNA sequences that code for the same CDR3. V gene TRBV30 combines with J gene TRBJ1-3; D unclear. Germline CDR1 reads GTSNPN; CDR2 reads SVGIG (reference sequence). This CDR3 comprises 14 residues. CDR3 sequence reads: CAWSVGFSGNTIYF. DNA for the CDR3: TGTGCCTGGAGTGTAGGGTTCTCTGGGAACACCATATATTTT. Full variable domain (outside the CDR3, taken from reference TRBV30 and TRBJ1-3): SQTIHQWPATLVQPVGSPLSLECTVEGTSNPNLYWYRQAAGRGLQLLFYSVGIGQISSEVPQNLSASRPQDRQFILSSKKLLLSDSGFYLCAWSVGFSGNTIYFGEGSWLTVV.

As regards this clone: The same CDR3 arises from other DNA sequences in this sample as well. The J gene is TRBJ1-2, the V gene TRBV2; 7 positions match TRBD1. This CDR3 is 12 amino acids long. Germline CDR1 reads SNHLY; CDR2 reads FYNNEI. The ends lost 3 bases at V and 5 bases at J; junction bases unmatched: 0. The CDR3 region has the DNA TGTGCCAGCAGTGAGACAGGGTATGGCTACACCTTC. Translating gives CASSETGYGYTF.

This clone was seen once. The CDR3 region has the DNA TGTGCCAGCAGCTCGAACACAGGTGGGGGAGAGACCCAGTACTTC. Encoded protein: CASSSNTGGGETQYF. The chain carries TRBV7-7 and TRBJ2-5; either TRBD1 or TRBD2 may fit D (5 bases each). Trimming removed 4 bases at V and 4 bases at J, with 16 bases between. The germline V gene has CDR1 SSHAT and CDR2 FNYEAQ (reference sequence). This CDR3 has 15 residues. Full variable domain (outside the CDR3, taken from reference TRBV7-7 and TRBJ2-5): GAGVSQSPRYKVTKRGQDVTLRCDPISSHATLYWYQQALGQGPEFLTYFNYEAQPDKSGLPSDRFSAERPEGSISTLTIQRTEQRDSAMYRCASSSNTGGGETQYFGPGTRLLVL.

This rearrangement joins TRBV5-5 to TRBJ2-1; 9 bases agree with TRBD2. V gave up 5 bases and J gave up 6 bases; unmatched junction bases: 12. Germline V CDR1 and CDR2: SGHKS, YYEKEE (reference sequence). The CDR3 is 16 residues long. DNA of the CDR3: TGTGCCAGCAGTCCCCAGGGCGGGAGGGTAGGCAATGAGCAGTTCTTC. Its translation is CASSPQGGRVGNEQFF.

The chain employs TRBV5-4 and TRBJ2-5; D unresolved. The CDR3 totals 14 residues. V lost 1 base, J lost 2 bases, and 9 bases lay in between. Germline-derived CDR1 and CDR2 are SGHNT and YYREEE (reference sequence). CDR3 protein: CASSLSGRQETQYF. CDR3 bases: TGTGCCAGCAGCTTGTCTGGCAGACAAGAGACCCAGTACTTC. Filled out from reference TRBV5-4 and TRBJ2-5, the complete variable domain reads ETGVTQSPTHLIKTRGQQVTLRCSSQSGHNTVSWYQQALGQGPQFIFQYYREEENGRGNFPPRFSGLQFPNYSSELNVNALELDDSALYLCASSLSGRQETQYFGPGTRLLVL.

The chain links TRBV4-1 to TRBJ2-3; 8 nucleotides line up with TRBD2. V trimming: 3 bases; J trimming: 3 bases; junction bases outside the gene matches: 5. From germline, CDR1 is MGHRA and CDR2 YSYEKL. The CDR3 is made up of 15 amino acids. Here the CDR3 DNA reads TGCGCCAGCAGCCAGGAAGCTAGCGGGACAGATACGCAGTATTTT. Translating gives CASSQEASGTDTQYF.

This clone was counted once. The rearrangement joins TRBV7-6 to TRBJ2-1; D uncertain. This CDR3 has 13 amino acids. V was trimmed by 2 bases and J by 4 bases, leaving 6 bases between them. Germline CDR1 and CDR2: SGHVS and FNYEAQ. The CDR3 region is CASSLRLYNEQFF. CDR3 in DNA: TGTGCCAGCAGCTTACGGTTGTACAATGAGCAGTTCTTC.

The chain employs TRBV30 and TRBJ2-7; D perhaps matches TRBD2 (6 bases). Trimming left V 2 bases short and J 7 bases short, with 15 bases between. The CDR3 consists of 13 residues. Per germline, CDR1 GTSNPN and CDR2 SVGIG (reference sequence). CDR3 nucleotide sequence: TGTGCCTGGAGTCCCTCGACTAGAAGGGAGCAGTACTTC. Encoded protein: CAWSPSTRREQYF.

The chain combines TRBV6-5 with TRBJ2-7, with 9 bases matching TRBD2. J gave up 5 bases and V 6 bases, and 8 bases lay outside the gene matches. Germline CDR1 and CDR2: MNHEY and SVGAGI. The CDR3 contains 14 residues. The CDR3 DNA reads as TGTGCCAGCAGCCTTAGCGGGAGTTTTGACGAGCAGTACTTC. Translating gives CASSLSGSFDEQYF.

The chain has TRBV12-5 and TRBJ1-3; 9 bases agree with TRBD1. With V trimmed by 5 bases and J by 7 bases, 12 bases remained unmatched. From germline, CDR1 is LGHNT and CDR2 FRNRAP. CDR3 size: 16 residues. The CDR3 region has the DNA TGTGCTAGTGGTACAACCTCCGGGACAGGGTCGAACACCATATATTTT. Its translation is CASGTTSGTGSNTIYF.

The J gene is TRBJ2-1, the V gene TRBV2; 12 bases line up with TRBD2. Germline V gives CDR1 SNHLY, CDR2 FYNNEI. CDR3 length: 16 residues. Trimming cost V 6 bases and J 7 bases; bases outside gene matches: 10. Here the CDR3 DNA reads TGTGCCAGCAGCCCTAGAGGACTAGCGGGAAATAATGAGCAGTTCTTC. It codes for CASSPRGLAGNNEQFF.

This sequence joins TRBV28 and TRBJ2-1; 10 bases are a match to TRBD2. The CDR3 length is 14 residues. The J segment lost 6 bases and the V segment lost 5 bases, leaving 4 bases of the junction unmatched. Germline CDR1 reads MDHEN; CDR2 reads SYDVKM. CDR3 nucleotides: TGTGCCAGCAGTAAGCTAGCGGGGGTCAATGAGCAGTTCTTC. Protein product: CASSKLAGVNEQFF.

J is TRBJ2-7 and V is TRBV6-6; no clear D gene. Per the germline V gene, CDR1 is MNHNY and CDR2 is SVGAGI (reference sequence). Trimming took off 1 base at V and 3 bases at J, with 4 bases between the two ends. CDR3 length: 12 residues. The CDR3 sequence is CASSYLRYEQYF. The CDR3 DNA reads TGTGCCAGCAGTTACTTACGCTACGAGCAGTACTTC.

Comments on this clone: This may arise from a read error, as a much more abundant clone is one base away. The rearrangement uses TRBV4-1 and TRBJ2-5, with no clear D. CDR3 size: 13 residues. The germline CDR1 and CDR2 sequences are MGHRA and YSYEKL. Trimming removed 4 bases at V and 13 bases at J, with 19 bases between. CDR3 nucleotide sequence: TGCGCCAGCAGCCCTCTCGATCCATCGATCCGGTACTTC. Protein sequence: CASSPLDPSIRYF.

The V gene is TRBV2, the J gene TRBJ2-7; D tentatively reads TRBD1 or TRBD2 (5 bases each). V dropped 3 bases and J dropped 3 bases, with 12 bases sitting between them. From germline, CDR1 is SNHLY and CDR2 FYNNEI. The length of the CDR3 is 14 residues. The CDR3 is CASSEQGGGYEQYF. The DNA for the CDR3 is TGTGCCAGCAGTGAGCAGGGTGGGGGCTACGAGCAGTACTTC. Full variable domain (missing parts from reference TRBV2 and TRBJ2-7): EPEVTQTPSHQVTQMGQEVILRCVPISNHLYFYWYRQILGQKVEFLVSFYNNEISEKSEIFDDQFSVERPDGSNFTLKIRSTKLEDSAMYFCASSEQGGGYEQYFGPGTRLTVT.

The chain links TRBV7-9 to TRBJ1-2; 8 bases align to TRBD1. Unmatched junction bases numbered 9, after V lost 4 bases and J lost 8 bases. In germline, CDR1 is SEHNR, CDR2 FQNEAQ (reference sequence). This CDR3 has 14 residues. CDR3 in DNA: TGTGCCAGCAGCTCCCTGGACAGGGTTTACGGCTACACCTTC. Translating gives CASSSLDRVYGYTF.